Below, 20 T cell receptor beta chains from the same sample are listed, as sequenced in a study of sequential checkpoint blockade in melanoma. Produced via immunoSEQ multiplex PCR; TCRdb's table is partial and in-frame only. The profile shows 30,000 to 45,000 clones, 70% to 90% of them singletons. Stated treatment: randomized to nivolumab then ipilimumab (arm A) or the reverse (arm B). The sample in question was CD8+ T cells sorted from blood (inferred from file names), obtained from a patient given nivolumab and ipilimumab in sequence. These receptors were obtained from a human donor with melanoma.

This clone has just one count. This chain uses TRBV9 with TRBJ1-1, with D perhaps TRBD1 (5 bases). The ends were cut back, 4 bases at V and 4 bases at J, with 14 bases in the middle. The CDR3 runs 14 residues. Germline loops: CDR1 SGDLS, CDR2 YYNGEE. The CDR3 nucleotides read TGTGCCAGCAGCCGTGACAGCTTCCCCACTGAAGCTTTCTTT. It is translated as CASSRDSFPTEAFF.

V usage is TRBV6-1 and J usage is TRBJ2-7, with D possibly TRBD2 on 5 matching bases. This CDR3 is built from 19 residues. The ends were cut back, 3 bases at V and 1 base at J, with 25 bases in the middle. The germline gives CDR1 MNHNS, CDR2 SASEGT. DNA of the CDR3: TGTGCCAGCAGTGATCCGGTATGGAGGCCCTCCCATAAATCCTACGAGCAGTACGTC. Its translation is CASSDPVWRPSHKSYEQYV.

The chain joins TRBV9 to TRBJ2-2, with D maybe TRBD2 (5 bases). Germline V gives CDR1 SGDLS, CDR2 YYNGEE. V shed 1 base and J shed 4 bases, with 14 bases lying between them. CDR3 length: 16 residues. CDR3 amino acids: CASSVLRTPGTGELFF. DNA for the CDR3: TGTGCCAGCAGCGTATTAAGGACTCCCGGCACCGGGGAGCTGTTTTTT. The variable domain in full, completed from reference TRBV9 and TRBJ2-2, reads DSGVTQTPKHLITATGQRVTLRCSPRSGDLSVYWYQQSLDQGLQFLIQYYNGEERAKGNILERFSAQQFPDLHSELNLSSLELGDSALYFCASSVLRTPGTGELFFGEGSRLTVL.

V and J are TRBV9 and TRBJ2-3; 9 bases map to TRBD2. CDR3 size: 14 residues. Trimming cost V 3 bases and J 4 bases; bases outside gene matches: 3. Looked up from germline, CDR1 is SGDLS and CDR2 is YYNGEE. This CDR3 is CASSERTSADTQYF. CDR3 sequence (DNA): TGTGCCAGCAGCGAGCGGACTAGCGCAGATACGCAGTATTTT.

The chain combines TRBV5-6 with TRBJ2-5; 9 bases line up with TRBD1. The closer fit of TRBJ2-7 to the DNA end suggests the J call may be wrong. The CDR3 is made up of 14 amino acids. Germline V lookup: CDR1 SGHDT, CDR2 YYEEEE. The CDR3 DNA follows: TGTGCCAGCAGCCAAGGGACAGGGACCTACGAGCAGTACTTC. It yields the protein CASSQGTGTYEQYF.

V usage is TRBV7-9 and J usage is TRBJ2-7; 11 bases are a match to TRBD2. The CDR3 has 14 amino acids. The germline gives CDR1 SEHNR, CDR2 FQNEAQ (reference sequence). The trim removed 2 bases at V and 6 bases at J, leaving 3 bases unmatched. The CDR3 sequence: CASSLTSGRSEQYF. The CDR3 nucleotides read TGTGCCAGCAGCTTAACTAGCGGGAGATCCGAGCAGTACTTC. Together with reference TRBV7-9 and TRBJ2-7, the CDR3 gives the full variable domain: DTGVSQNPRHKITKRGQNVTFRCDPISEHNRLYWYRQTLGQGPEFLTYFQNEAQLEKSRLLSDRFSAERPKGSFSTLEIQRTEQGDSAMYLCASSLTSGRSEQYFGPGTRLTVT.

This clone was detected a few times. The genes are TRBV4-3 and TRBJ2-2; tentatively, D is TRBD2 (5 bases). The germline V and J ends were trimmed by 0 bases and 7 bases, with 9 bases remaining between them. CDR1 LGHNA and CDR2 YSLEER come from the germline V gene. CDR3 length: 14 residues. The CDR3 sequence is CASSQDIRDGELFF. The DNA of the CDR3 is TGCGCCAGCAGCCAAGATATCCGGGACGGGGAGCTGTTTTTT.

The chain employs TRBV9 and TRBJ1-6; D is undetermined. CDR3 size: 13 residues. CDR1 and CDR2 from the germline V gene are SGDLS and YYNGEE. Deletions cut 0 bases from V and 6 bases from J, with 4 bases between. The CDR3 sequence is CASSVALNSPLHF. CDR3 DNA: TGTGCCAGCAGCGTAGCTCTTAATTCACCCCTCCACTTT.

The chain links TRBV9 to TRBJ2-1, with D possibly being TRBD2 (6 bases). Per the germline V gene, CDR1 is SGDLS and CDR2 is YYNGEE. V was clipped by 3 bases and J by 8 bases, with 12 bases between them. CDR3 size: 13 residues. CDR3 residues: CASSGDLVHEQFF. In DNA form, the CDR3 reads TGTGCCAGCAGCGGGGACTTAGTCCATGAGCAGTTCTTC.

This clone appeared once. The chain carries TRBV28 and TRBJ1-2; the D gene is possibly TRBD1 (6 bases). This CDR3 has 13 amino acids. Germline V gene sequence: CDR1 MDHEN, CDR2 SYDVKM. V shed 6 bases and J shed 8 bases, with 16 bases lying between them. For the CDR3, the DNA is TGTGCCAGCAGGCCACAGGGAAGTGTAGGCTACACCTTC. As protein: CASRPQGSVGYTF.

This chain joins TRBV7-6 and TRBJ2-2; 10 bases align to TRBD2. Germline trimming cut 5 bases from V and 8 bases from J; bases unmatched to any gene: 11. Germline CDR1 and CDR2: SGHVS and FNYEAQ. The CDR3 runs to 16 residues. CDR3 sequence (DNA): TGTGCCAGCAGCAAACTAGCGGGAATAGGCCCAGGGGAGCTGTTTTTT. This translates into CASSKLAGIGPGELFF.

J is TRBJ2-7 and V is TRBV15; D is uncertain. Germline V gene data show CDR1 as LNHNV and CDR2 as YYDKDF (reference sequence). The CDR3 has 16 residues. With 0 bases removed from V and 3 bases from J, the gap between germline ends came to 15 bases. The CDR3 DNA follows: TGTGCCACCAGCAGAGATACGGGTATGACTCTCTACGAGCAGTACTTC. Translation gives CATSRDTGMTLYEQYF. Complete variable domain (other parts from reference TRBV15 and TRBJ2-7): DAMVIQNPRYQVTQFGKPVTLSCSQTLNHNVMYWYQQKSSQAPKLLFHYYDKDFNNEADTPDNFQSRRPNTSFCFLDIRSPGLGDTAMYLCATSRDTGMTLYEQYFGPGTRLTVT.

This rearrangement joins TRBV4-3 to TRBJ1-1; 8 bases agree with TRBD1. Trimming removed 4 bases from V and 6 bases from J; junction bases left unmatched: 10. Germline CDR1 and CDR2: LGHNA and YSLEER. The CDR3 length is 15 residues. The CDR3 coding sequence is TGCGCCAGCAGCCCGGAGCAGGGGGCTAGGGCTGAAGCTTTCTTT. Translation: CASSPEQGARAEAFF.

This clone is termed medium-sized. The rearrangement links TRBV6-1 to TRBJ1-3; 7 bases align to TRBD1. CDR1 and CDR2 (germline): MNHNS, SASEGT. CDR3 length: 17 residues. With 2 bases clipped from V and 2 bases from J, the junction kept 9 bases outside the gene matches. CDR3 amino acids: CASSEPGRGLAGNTIYF. In nucleotides, the CDR3 is TGTGCCAGCAGTGAACCGGGAAGGGGGCTCGCTGGAAACACCATATATTTT.

The chain joins TRBV7-9 to TRBJ2-5; D might be TRBD2 (5 bases). V lost 6 bases and J 6 bases, leaving 11 bases between the germline ends. The germline V gene has CDR1 SEHNR and CDR2 FQNEAQ (reference sequence). This CDR3 has 12 residues. The CDR3 nucleotides read TGTGCCAGCAGATCCGGGGTTAAGACCCAGTACTTC. Translating gives CASRSGVKTQYF. The entire variable domain, with the rest obtained from reference TRBV7-9 and TRBJ2-5, is as follows: DTGVSQNPRHKITKRGQNVTFRCDPISEHNRLYWYRQTLGQGPEFLTYFQNEAQLEKSRLLSDRFSAERPKGSFSTLEIQRTEQGDSAMYLCASRSGVKTQYFGPGTRLLVL.

The rearrangement joins TRBV29-1 to TRBJ2-3; D is undetermined. This CDR3 is 12 amino acids long. Germline CDR1 is SQVTM and CDR2 is ANQGSEA. Trimming left V 4 bases short and J 7 bases short, with 12 bases between. The chain's CDR3 is CSVVRVTNTQYF. CDR3 nucleotides: TGCAGCGTTGTACGCGTCACGAATACGCAGTATTTT.

V usage is TRBV6-5 and J usage is TRBJ1-1; maybe TRBD1 (6 bases). The CDR3 totals 12 residues. V shed 4 bases and J shed 10 bases, with 13 bases lying between them. CDR1 is MNHEY, CDR2 SVGAGI, per germline. The CDR3 spells CASSSPDSVAFF. The CDR3 DNA reads TGTGCCAGCAGTTCCCCGGACAGTGTAGCTTTCTTT.

The chain couples TRBV15 to TRBJ1-1; the D gene is possibly TRBD1 (5 bases). V dropped 3 bases and J dropped 5 bases, with 13 bases sitting between them. In germline, CDR1 is LNHNV, CDR2 YYDKDF (reference sequence). This CDR3 region has 14 residues. This CDR3 is CATSSRGANTEAFF. Written as DNA, the CDR3 is TGTGCCACCAGCAGTAGGGGCGCGAATACTGAAGCTTTCTTT.

The chain carries TRBV14 and TRBJ2-5, with no clear D. Germline values: CDR1 SGHDN, CDR2 FVKESK. V gave up 4 bases and J gave up 5 bases, with 20 bases separating them. CDR3 length: 16 residues. CDR3: CASSPLPPARRETQYF. The CDR3, as DNA: TGTGCCAGCAGCCCCCTACCTCCGGCACGGCGGGAGACCCAGTACTTC.

With respect to this clone: Other DNA sequences in this sample translate to the same CDR3. The genes are TRBV25-1 and TRBJ2-7, with 7 bases identical to TRBD2. Germline trimming cut 5 bases from V and 7 bases from J; bases unmatched to any gene: 17. Looked up from germline, CDR1 is MGHDK and CDR2 is SYGVNS. This CDR3 has 16 residues. CDR3 protein: CASSQTLAAREVEQYF. The CDR3 DNA reads as TGTGCCAGCAGTCAAACTCTGGCGGCTCGGGAGGTGGAGCAGTACTTC.